Described below is a single TCR beta chain sequence and its context. Its antigen remains unknown. The length of the CDR3 is 11 residues. Trimming shortened V by 6 bases and J by 6 bases, and 8 bases separated the two germline ends. Germline CDR1 reads WSHSY; CDR2 reads SAAADI. This sample stems from a study of T cells after yellow fever vaccination. General study results and limits: FACS-sorted repertoires could contain abundant clonotypes contaminating from the bulk population.

TCRdb called the 5' RACE reads again in MiXCR, with one record for every CDR3 protein. The sample yields some 99,000 distinct CDR3 sequences, 5.8% seen once. The chain uses TRBV10-2 and TRBJ1-2, with D perhaps TRBD1 (6 bases). The clonotype comes from a man aged 18 to 30 who received the YFV17D yellow fever vaccine. The sample here was CD8+ T cells sorted from PBMCs, taken 10 days after the yellow fever booster vaccination. The CDR3 protein is CASRGGNGYTF. CDR3 coding DNA: TGCGCCAGCAGAGGGGGGAATGGCTACACCTTC.